This TCR beta chain was recorded in a study of cytomegalovirus exposure and HLA in healthy donors. Study-level results: It is likely that the observed cluster of highly shared sequence variants was a sequencing artifact. Cytomegalovirus status was reportedly diagnosed by the classifier with high sensitivity and specificity. The study listed 164 cytomegalovirus-associated TCR beta chains.

Comment on this clone: Its matching antigen is unknown.

CDR3 size: 17 residues. V lost 2 bases and J lost 0, with 13 bases in between. The germline V gene has CDR1 SGHTA and CDR2 FQGNSA. The PCR ran on 60 Vbeta and 13 Jbeta primers. TCRdb's copy holds only in-frame clones and misses some; the assay was immunoSEQ multiplex PCR. The repertoire holds 150,000 to 200,000 clones, with over 80% as singletons. The TCR comes from a man aged 40-49 years in good health and CMV-seronegative. Sequencing used PBMCs. This chain connects TRBV7-2 to TRBJ2-2, with unresolved D. The DNA of the CDR3 is TGTGCCAGCAGCTTATACCGACCGACTTCGAACACCGGGGAGCTGTTTTTT. Translating it yields CASSLYRPTSNTGELFF.